Listed below are T cell receptor beta chains from one sample, sequenced in a study of blood T cell repertoires in COVID-19. Sequenced by immunoSEQ multiplex PCR; TCRdb stores in-frame clones only, minus some. The data show 200,000 or so clones, with about 88% seen just once and about 2.4% held by the top ten. Sequenced material: PBMCs or T cells enriched from blood (not recorded which). These receptors all stem from a woman aged 25 to 39 who had recovered from COVID-19. Each CDR3 is given with its conserved first and last residue. A D gene is named only where the DNA matches it firmly. Size values are once, few and many counts, or a class for expanded clones, and some rows have none.

TGCGCCAGCAACCGGGACAGGGGACGCACTGATGGCTACACCTTC	CASNRDRGRTDGYTF	TRBJ1-2	TRBD1	NA	TRBV5-1
TGCGCCAGCAGCGGTGCCCTGCGGGGGGGCCGCGAGACCCAGTACTTC	CASSGALRGGRETQYF	TRBJ2-5	TRBD2	NA	TRBV5-1
TGTGCCAGTAAGGACGATCCGACAGGGGGCTTCACTGAAGCTTTCTTT	CASKDDPTGGFTEAFF	TRBJ1-1	TRBD1	NA	TRBV19
TGTGCCAGCAGTATACAGGGGACCGGGAGCTACACCTTC	CASSIQGTGSYTF	TRBJ1-2	TRBD1	NA	TRBV12-3/TRBV12-4
TGTGCCAGCAGTCGACCCTCCGGGACTAGCGATGAGCAGTTCTTC	CASSRPSGTSDEQFF	TRBJ2-1	TRBD2	NA	TRBV6-5
TGTGCCAGCAGCGCTAGTGGGACAGTCTCCTACGAGCAGTACTTC	CASSASGTVSYEQYF	TRBJ2-7	TRBD1	NA	TRBV6-5
TGCGCCAGCAGCTTGGTTCTGCAGGGGGCGTCGGGCACTGAAGCTTTCTTT	CASSLVLQGASGTEAFF	TRBJ1-1	TRBD1	NA	TRBV5-1
TGTGCCAGCAGCGCCTACTCCAGGAGCACAGATACGCAGTATTTT	CASSAYSRSTDTQYF	TRBJ2-3	NA	NA	TRBV11-2
TGTGCCAGCAGTGAAAGCCGGGACAACTCCTATGGCTACACCTTC	CASSESRDNSYGYTF	TRBJ1-2	NA	NA	TRBV6-1
TGTGCCAGCAGCTTATCAGGACACCTCTCTGGAAACACCATATATTTT	CASSLSGHLSGNTIYF	TRBJ1-3	NA	once	TRBV7-9
TGCAGCGTTGAGGGAGGGTCGGGGGACACCATATATTTT	CSVEGGSGDTIYF	TRBJ1-3	NA	once	TRBV29-1
TGCGCCAGCAGCTCCCGTACAGGGGGCAATGAGGGATACACCTTC	CASSSRTGGNEGYTF	TRBJ1-2	TRBD1	NA	TRBV5-1
TGTGCCAGCAGCCAAGATGGTCAGTTAACTGAAGCTTTCTTT	CASSQDGQLTEAFF	TRBJ1-1	NA	NA	TRBV14
TGTGCCAGCAGCCGGGTCCTAGGACAGGTAGTAAATGAGCAGTTCTTC	CASSRVLGQVVNEQFF	TRBJ2-1	TRBD1	NA	TRBV3-1/TRBV3-2
TGTGCCAGCAGCTTGGGCTCTAGGACAAGCTCCTACGAGCAGTACTTC	CASSLGSRTSSYEQYF	TRBJ2-7	NA	NA	TRBV7-3
TGTGCCAGCAGCCCGGCGGGAGGCGAAAAACTGTTTTTT	CASSPAGGEKLFF	TRBJ1-4	NA	NA	TRBV11-1
TGTGCTAGTGGTTTGGTATTATTCGGACAGGGCCGTTGGCAAGAGACCCAGTACTTC	CASGLVLFGQGRWQETQYF	TRBJ2-5	TRBD1	NA	TRBV12-5
TGTGCCAGCAGTGAACAGGGCTATGAAAGACTGGGGCAGTACTTC	CASSEQGYERLGQYF	TRBJ2-7	NA	NA	TRBV2
TGTGCCAGCAGCTTAGCGGACACTGTTAATGAGCAGTTCTTC	CASSLADTVNEQFF	TRBJ2-1	NA	NA	TRBV7-2
TGTGCCAGCTTCCCACAGGGAAGGGCGGATGGCTACACCTTC	CASFPQGRADGYTF	TRBJ1-2	NA	NA	TRBV18
TGTGCCAGCAGTGAAGTCACAGGGAGAGGCACCGGGGAGCTGTTTTTT	CASSEVTGRGTGELFF	TRBJ2-2	NA	NA	TRBV6-1
TGTGCCACCAGTGATCTTAGCGGGGGTGCAGAGACCCAGTACTTC	CATSDLSGGAETQYF	TRBJ2-5	TRBD2	NA	TRBV24-1
TGCGCCAGCAGCCAGACTCAGGGGGCCGCAGAGACCCAGTACTTC	CASSQTQGAAETQYF	TRBJ2-5	TRBD1	NA	TRBV4-3
TGTGCCAGCAGTTACGGAGGAGATTACGAGCAGTACTTC	CASSYGGDYEQYF	TRBJ2-7	NA	NA	TRBV6-2/TRBV6-3
TGCGCCAGCAGCCAAGACCCCCCCTATAGCAATCAGCCCCAGCATTTT	CASSQDPPYSNQPQHF	TRBJ1-5	NA	once	TRBV4-1
TGCGCCAGCAGCCCGGGACAGGGGGTCTACGAGCAGTACTTC	CASSPGQGVYEQYF	TRBJ2-7	TRBD1	NA	TRBV4-1
TGTGCCAGCAGCTTGAGAGGGGTCGGGACAGGGAACACCGGGGAGCTGTTTTTT	CASSLRGVGTGNTGELFF	TRBJ2-2	TRBD1	NA	TRBV5-5
TGTGCCAGCCAACTGGGGCGCACCGGGGAGCTGTTTTTT	CASQLGRTGELFF	TRBJ2-2	NA	NA	TRBV19